Listed here is a single T cell receptor (beta chain). Sequencing was performed with immunoSEQ multiplex PCR; in TCRdb, only in-frame clones are kept and a portion is missing. Of over 200,000 clones listed, roughly 87% are singletons. The CDR3 runs 14 residues. With V trimmed by 4 bases and J by 1 base, 2 bases remained unmatched. Germline values: CDR1 KGHDR, CDR2 SFDVKD. The data are from a study of blood T cell repertoires in COVID-19. Sequenced input: PBMCs or T cells enriched from blood (not recorded which). This chain uses TRBV24-1 with TRBJ1-1; 7 nucleotides agree with TRBD1. The clonotype originates from a man aged 30 to 39 who had recovered from COVID-19. The CDR3 region is CATSDGDRNTEAFF. CDR3 bases: TGTGCCACCAGTGACGGGGACAGGAACACTGAAGCTTTCTTT.